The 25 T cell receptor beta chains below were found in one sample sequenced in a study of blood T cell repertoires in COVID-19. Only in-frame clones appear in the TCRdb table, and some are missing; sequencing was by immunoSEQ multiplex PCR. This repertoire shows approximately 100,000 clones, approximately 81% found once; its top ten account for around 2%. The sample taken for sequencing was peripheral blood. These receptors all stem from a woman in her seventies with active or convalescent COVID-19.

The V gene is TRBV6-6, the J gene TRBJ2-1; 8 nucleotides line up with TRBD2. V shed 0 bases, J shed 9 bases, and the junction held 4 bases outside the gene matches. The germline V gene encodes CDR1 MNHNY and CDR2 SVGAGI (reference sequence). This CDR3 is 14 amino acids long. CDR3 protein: CASSYSGTRFEQFF. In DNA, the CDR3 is TGTGCCAGCAGTTACTCCGGGACTAGATTTGAGCAGTTCTTC.

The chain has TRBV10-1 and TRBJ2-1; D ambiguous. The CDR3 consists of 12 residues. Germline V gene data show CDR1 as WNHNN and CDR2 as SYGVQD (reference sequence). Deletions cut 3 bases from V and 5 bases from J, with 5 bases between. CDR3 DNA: TGCGCCAGCAGTGATAACAACAATGAGCAGTTCTTC. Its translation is CASSDNNNEQFF.

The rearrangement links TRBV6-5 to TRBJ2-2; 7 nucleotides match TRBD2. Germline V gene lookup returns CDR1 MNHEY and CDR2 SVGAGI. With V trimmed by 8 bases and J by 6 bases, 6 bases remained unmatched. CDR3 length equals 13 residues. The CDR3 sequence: CASERENAGELFF. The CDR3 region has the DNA TGTGCCAGCGAGCGGGAAAACGCCGGGGAGCTGTTTTTT.

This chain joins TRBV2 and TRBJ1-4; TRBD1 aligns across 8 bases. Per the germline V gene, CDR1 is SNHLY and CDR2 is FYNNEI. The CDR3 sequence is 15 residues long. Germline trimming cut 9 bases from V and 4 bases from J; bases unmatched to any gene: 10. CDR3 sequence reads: CASGQGTGDNEKLFF. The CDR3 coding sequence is TGTGCCAGTGGACAGGGAACGGGGGATAATGAAAAACTGTTTTTT.

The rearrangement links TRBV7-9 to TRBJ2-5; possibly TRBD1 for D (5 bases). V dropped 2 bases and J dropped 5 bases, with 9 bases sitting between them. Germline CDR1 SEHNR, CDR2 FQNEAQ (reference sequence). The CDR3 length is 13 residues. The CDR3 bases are TGTGCCAGCAGCTTAATAGGGGTGGAGACCCAGTACTTC. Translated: CASSLIGVETQYF.

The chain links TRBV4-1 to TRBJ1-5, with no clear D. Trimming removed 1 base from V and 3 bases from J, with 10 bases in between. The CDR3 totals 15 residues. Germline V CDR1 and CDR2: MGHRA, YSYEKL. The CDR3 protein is CASSQGVQINQPQHF. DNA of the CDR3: TGCGCCAGCAGCCAAGGGGTACAGATCAATCAGCCCCAGCATTTT.

The CDR3 DNA sequence: TGTGCCAGCAGGGATCCGGGACAGGGAGATGAAAAACTGTTTTTT. Its translation: CASRDPGQGDEKLFF. The chain links TRBV6-6 to TRBJ1-4, with TRBD1 identical over 9 bases. The CDR3 is 15 amino acids. Per the germline V gene, CDR1 is MNHNY and CDR2 is SVGAGI (reference sequence). With V trimmed by 6 bases and J by 6 bases, 8 bases remained unmatched.

This chain's CDR3 is CASSLGTGLDEQYF. The CDR3 DNA reads TGTGCCAGCAGCCTCGGGACAGGGCTGGACGAGCAGTACTTC. This chain joins TRBV11-3 and TRBJ2-7; 9 bases fit TRBD1. Germline trimming cut 5 bases from V and 5 bases from J; bases unmatched to any gene: 7. Per the germline V gene, CDR1 is SGHNT and CDR2 is YENEEA. The CDR3 spans 14 residues.

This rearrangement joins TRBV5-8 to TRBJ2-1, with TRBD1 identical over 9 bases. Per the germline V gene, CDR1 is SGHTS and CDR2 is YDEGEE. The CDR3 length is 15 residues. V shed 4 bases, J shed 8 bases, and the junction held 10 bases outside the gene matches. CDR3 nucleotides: TGTGCCAGCAGCCCCGGGACAGGGTTTCAGTATGAGCAGTTCTTC. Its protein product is CASSPGTGFQYEQFF.

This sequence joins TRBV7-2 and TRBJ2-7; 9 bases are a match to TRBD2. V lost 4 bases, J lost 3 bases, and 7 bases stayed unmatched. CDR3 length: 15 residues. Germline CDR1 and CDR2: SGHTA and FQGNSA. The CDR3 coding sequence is TGTGCCAGCAGCTCGCGACCTAGCGGGGACTACGAGCAGTACTTC. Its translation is CASSSRPSGDYEQYF.

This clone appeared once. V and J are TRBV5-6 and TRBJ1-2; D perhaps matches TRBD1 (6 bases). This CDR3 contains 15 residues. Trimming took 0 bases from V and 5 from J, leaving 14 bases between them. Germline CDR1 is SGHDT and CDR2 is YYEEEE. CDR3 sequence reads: CASSLVTGYVYGYTF. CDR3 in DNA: TGTGCCAGCAGCTTGGTCACAGGGTATGTGTATGGCTACACCTTC.

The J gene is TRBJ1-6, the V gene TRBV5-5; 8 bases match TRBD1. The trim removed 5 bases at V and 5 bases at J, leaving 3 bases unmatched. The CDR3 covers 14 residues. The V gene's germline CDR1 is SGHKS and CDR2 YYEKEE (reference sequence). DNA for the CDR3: TGTGCCAGCAGGCCGGACAGGGATAATTCACCCCTCCACTTT. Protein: CASRPDRDNSPLHF.

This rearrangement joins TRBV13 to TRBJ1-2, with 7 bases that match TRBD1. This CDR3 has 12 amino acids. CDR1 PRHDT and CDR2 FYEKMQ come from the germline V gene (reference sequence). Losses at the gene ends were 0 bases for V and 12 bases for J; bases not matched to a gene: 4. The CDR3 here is CASSLGQTGHTF. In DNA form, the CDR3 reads TGTGCCAGCAGCTTAGGCCAGACAGGGCACACCTTC. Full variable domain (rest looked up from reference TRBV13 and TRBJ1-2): AAGVIQSPRHLIKEKRETATLKCYPIPRHDTVYWYQQGPGQDPQFLISFYEKMQSDKGSIPDRFSAQQFSDYHSELNMSSLELGDSALYFCASSLGQTGHTFGSGTRLTVV.

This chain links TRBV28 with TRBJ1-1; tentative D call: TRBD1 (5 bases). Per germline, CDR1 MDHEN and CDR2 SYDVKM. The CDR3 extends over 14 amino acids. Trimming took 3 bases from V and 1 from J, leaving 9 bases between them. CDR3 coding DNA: TGTGCCAGCAGTTTGGGGGGAGAGAACACTGAAGCTTTCTTT. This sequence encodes CASSLGGENTEAFF.

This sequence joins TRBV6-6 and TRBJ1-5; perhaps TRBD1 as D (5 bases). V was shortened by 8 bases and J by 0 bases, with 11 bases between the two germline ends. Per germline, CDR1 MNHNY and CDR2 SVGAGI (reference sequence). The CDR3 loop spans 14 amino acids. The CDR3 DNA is TGTGCCAGCGACAGAACCTATAGCAATCAGCCCCAGCATTTT. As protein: CASDRTYSNQPQHF.

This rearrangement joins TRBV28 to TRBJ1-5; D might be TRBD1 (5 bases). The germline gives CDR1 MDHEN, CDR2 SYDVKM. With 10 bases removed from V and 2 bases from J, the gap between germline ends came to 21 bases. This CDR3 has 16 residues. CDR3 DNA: TGTGCCATCCACAGATTCAGGGATGTTCGCAATCAGCCCCAGCATTTT. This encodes CAIHRFRDVRNQPQHF.

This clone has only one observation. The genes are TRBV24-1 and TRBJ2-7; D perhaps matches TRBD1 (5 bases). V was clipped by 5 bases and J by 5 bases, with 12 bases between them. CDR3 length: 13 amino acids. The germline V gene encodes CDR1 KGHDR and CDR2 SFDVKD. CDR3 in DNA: TGTGCCACCAGTGCCTATAAAGGGGACGAGCAGTACTTC. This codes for CATSAYKGDEQYF.

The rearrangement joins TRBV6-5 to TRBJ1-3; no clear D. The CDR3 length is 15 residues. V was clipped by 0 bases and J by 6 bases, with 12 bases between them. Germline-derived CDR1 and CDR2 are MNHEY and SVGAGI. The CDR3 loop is CASSYSSGAENTIYF. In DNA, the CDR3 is TGTGCCAGCAGTTACTCGTCAGGAGCGGAAAACACCATATATTTT.

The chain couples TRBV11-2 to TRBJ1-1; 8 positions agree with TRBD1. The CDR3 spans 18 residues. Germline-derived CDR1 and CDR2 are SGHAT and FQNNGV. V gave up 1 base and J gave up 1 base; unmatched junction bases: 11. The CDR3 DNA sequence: TGTGCCAGCAGCTTAGTCCCTGGTAGGACAGGGAGGAACACTGAAGCTTTCTTT. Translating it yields CASSLVPGRTGRNTEAFF.

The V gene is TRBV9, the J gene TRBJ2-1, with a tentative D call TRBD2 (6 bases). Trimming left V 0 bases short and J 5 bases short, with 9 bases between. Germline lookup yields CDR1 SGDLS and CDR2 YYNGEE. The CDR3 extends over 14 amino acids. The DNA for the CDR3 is TGTGCCAGCAGCGTAGTGGGACTCGACAATGAGCAGTTCTTC. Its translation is CASSVVGLDNEQFF.

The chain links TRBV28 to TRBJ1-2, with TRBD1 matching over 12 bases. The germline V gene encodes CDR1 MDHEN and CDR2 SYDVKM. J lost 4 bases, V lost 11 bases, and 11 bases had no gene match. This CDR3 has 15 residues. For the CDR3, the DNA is TGTGCCCTTCGTACGGGACAGGGGGCGGGCTATGGCTACACCTTC. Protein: CALRTGQGAGYGYTF.

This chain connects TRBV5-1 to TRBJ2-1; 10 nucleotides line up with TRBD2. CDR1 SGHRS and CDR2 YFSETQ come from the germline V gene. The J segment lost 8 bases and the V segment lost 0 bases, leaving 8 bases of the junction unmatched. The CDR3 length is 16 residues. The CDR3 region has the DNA TGCGCCAGCAGCTTGGACCTAGCGGGAGTTTTCGATGAGCAGTTCTTC. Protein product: CASSLDLAGVFDEQFF.

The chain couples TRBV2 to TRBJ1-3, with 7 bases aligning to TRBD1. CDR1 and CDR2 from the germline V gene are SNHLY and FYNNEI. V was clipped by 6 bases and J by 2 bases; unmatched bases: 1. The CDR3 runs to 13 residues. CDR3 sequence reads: CASRTGTGNTIYF. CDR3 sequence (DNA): TGTGCCAGCAGGACAGGGACTGGAAACACCATATATTTT.

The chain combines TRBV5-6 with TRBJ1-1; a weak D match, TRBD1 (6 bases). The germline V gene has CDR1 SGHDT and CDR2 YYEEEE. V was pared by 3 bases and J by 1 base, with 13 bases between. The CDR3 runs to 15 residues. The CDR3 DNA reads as TGTGCCAGCAGCTCCAGGGGAAAAGAGAACACTGAAGCTTTCTTT. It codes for CASSSRGKENTEAFF. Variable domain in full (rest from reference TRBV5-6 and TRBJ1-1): DAGVTQSPTHLIKTRGQQVTLRCSPKSGHDTVSWYQQALGQGPQFIFQYYEEEERQRGNFPDRFSGHQFPNYSSELNVNALLLGDSALYLCASSSRGKENTEAFFGQGTRLTVV.

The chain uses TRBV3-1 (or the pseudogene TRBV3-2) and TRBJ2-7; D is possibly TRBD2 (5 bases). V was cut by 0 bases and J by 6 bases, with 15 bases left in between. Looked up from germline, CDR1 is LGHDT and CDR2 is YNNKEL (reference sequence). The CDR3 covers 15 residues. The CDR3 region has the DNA TGTGCCAGCAGCCAAGACGCGAGCGGCCGCGGCGAGCAGTACTTC. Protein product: CASSQDASGRGEQYF.